This record concerns one T cell receptor (beta chain) sequence. The record originates from a study of early T cells in non-severe SARS-CoV-2 infection. TCRdb itself ran the 5' RACE reads through MiXCR, one entry per CDR3 protein. The sample holds 45,000 or so distinct CDR3 sequences; about 25% are singletons and the top ten take approximately 4.4%. Between the trimmed V and J ends, which lost 6 bases and 1 base, there was a span of 12 bases. The CDR3 has 14 residues. The rearrangement joins TRBV12-3 or TRBV12-4 to TRBJ1-1, with unresolved D. This sample comprised whole blood, obtained at baseline. This sequence was found in an adult who was a healthcare worker with PCR-confirmed SARS-CoV-2 infection or an uninfected control (not recorded which). The CDR3 is CASRPSDRNTEAFF. In DNA form, the CDR3 reads TGTGCCAGCAGGCCGTCCGACCGGAACACTGAAGCTTTCTTT.